This T cell receptor (beta chain) was profiled in a study of T cell changes during pregnancy in multiple sclerosis. Assay: immunoSEQ multiplex PCR; the TCRdb copy retains only in-frame clones and omits some. The sample has 55,000 to 80,000 clones, 90% to 95% seen once; the top ten hold 2.5% to 4%. Germline V lookup: CDR1 SGDLS, CDR2 YYNGEE. This CDR3 contains 15 residues. The V gene end was trimmed by 4 bases and the J gene end by 0 bases; junction bases not matched to a gene: 4. V is TRBV9 and J is TRBJ2-1; TRBD2 agrees at 7 bases. The source of this sequence is a female donor with multiple sclerosis, enrolled in a pregnancy study. Material: CD8+ T cells from peripheral blood mononuclear cells, obtained in the second trimester of pregnancy. CDR3 sequence (DNA): TGTGCCAGCAGCACCGGGAGGAGCTCCTACAATGAGCAGTTCTTC. Translating it yields CASSTGRSSYNEQFF.